The entry below describes one T cell receptor (beta chain). The sample comes from a study of blood T cell repertoires in COVID-19. Study summary: Sites in the United States, Italy and Spain provided acute and convalescent COVID-19 samples.

CDR3 length: 15 residues. CDR1 and CDR2 from the germline V gene are LNHDA and SQIVND (reference sequence). The V and J ends lost 9 bases and 5 bases, in that order; junction bases with no gene match: 10. Clones were sequenced by immunoSEQ multiplex PCR, and TCRdb holds only the in-frame ones, with some missing. The sample has fewer than 130,000 clones; around 74% are singletons. Sequencing was done on a sample of peripheral blood. This TCR was sampled from a woman aged 55-69 years with acute or convalescent COVID-19. The V and J genes are TRBV19 and TRBJ1-4; 9 bases map to TRBD1. The DNA for the CDR3 is TGTGCCAGCAGACTCTCCGGGACAGGGAATGAAAAACTGTTTTTT. This translates into CASRLSGTGNEKLFF.